This T cell receptor beta chain was sequenced during a study of OX40 agonist ivuxolimab in advanced cancers. Deletions cut 5 bases from V and 4 bases from J, with 12 bases between. Germline lookup yields CDR1 MRHNA and CDR2 SNTAGT. The CDR3 has 14 residues. This clone came up once. Clones were sequenced by immunoSEQ multiplex PCR, and TCRdb holds only the in-frame ones, with some missing. The sample holds around 69,000 clones, 85% to 90% seen once. V usage is TRBV6-4 and J usage is TRBJ2-1; D is uncertain. The TCR was taken from an adult with an advanced solid tumor such as melanoma, head and neck, liver or kidney cancer. This material consisted of CD4+ or CD8+ T cells sorted from blood, taken in a trial of the OX40 agonist ivuxolimab. CDR3 in amino acids: CASSRDAEYNEQFF. The CDR3 nucleotides are TGTGCCAGCAGTCGTGATGCTGAATACAATGAGCAGTTCTTC.